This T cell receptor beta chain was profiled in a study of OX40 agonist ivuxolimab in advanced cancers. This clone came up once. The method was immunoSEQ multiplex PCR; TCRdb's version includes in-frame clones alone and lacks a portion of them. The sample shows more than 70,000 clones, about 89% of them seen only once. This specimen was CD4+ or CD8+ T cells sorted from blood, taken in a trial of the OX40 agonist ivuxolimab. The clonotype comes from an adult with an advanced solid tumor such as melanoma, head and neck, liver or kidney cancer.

This CDR3 reads CASRGQGNEQYF. CDR3 bases: TGTGCCAGCAGGGGACAGGGTAACGAGCAGTACTTC. The chain couples TRBV2 to TRBJ2-7; 9 bases match TRBD1. Trimming at V came to 6 bases and at J to 5 bases, leaving 2 bases not matched to a gene. This CDR3 region has 12 residues. CDR1 and CDR2 (germline): SNHLY, FYNNEI.